The 20 T cell receptor beta chains below all came from one sample that was sequenced in a study of breast tumors, draining lymph nodes, adjacent tissues. TCRdb used MiXCR to reprocess the multiplex PCR reads, holding one entry per CDR3 protein. The sample holds 190,000 or so distinct CDR3 sequences, approximately 31% seen once. Samples came from axillary lymph nodes draining the breast cancer. Specimen: axillary lymph node tissue. The receptor source for this set is a female donor with breast cancer. Some clones in this sample may be carry-over from other donors' samples.

This clonotype was detected ten times or more. The V gene is TRBV18, the J gene TRBJ2-1; a weak D match, TRBD2 (6 bases). The CDR3 runs 12 residues. From germline, CDR1 is KGHSH and CDR2 LQKENI. V lost 2 bases to trimming and J lost 15 bases, with 14 bases between them. The CDR3 here is CASSPEGWDSFF. In DNA form, the CDR3 reads TGTGCCAGCTCACCAGAAGGGTGGGACTCGTTCTTC.

There are a few counts of this clonotype. The chain links TRBV10-3 to TRBJ1-1; tentatively, D is TRBD1 (6 bases). The CDR3 has 14 residues. Germline lookup yields CDR1 ENHRY and CDR2 SYGVKD. Trimming stripped 1 base from V and 4 bases from J, with 10 bases between. The CDR3 spells CAISEYREGTEAFF. The DNA for the CDR3 is TGTGCCATCAGTGAGTACAGGGAGGGCACTGAAGCTTTCTTT.

This clonotype was seen ten or more times. The chain has TRBV20-1 and TRBJ1-2, with 9 bases that match TRBD1. J was trimmed by 4 bases and V by 4 bases; bases with no gene match: 7. Germline values: CDR1 DFQATT, CDR2 SNEGSKA (reference sequence). The CDR3 is 14 amino acids. The CDR3 nucleotides are TGCAGTGCTACGGGGGGGGACAGGGTCTATGGCTACACCTTC. This gives the protein CSATGGDRVYGYTF.

This clonotype has ten or more counts. V gene TRBV6-1 combines with J gene TRBJ1-6; D is unclear. Germline V gene sequence: CDR1 MNHNS, CDR2 SASEGT. The V gene lost 5 bases and the J gene lost 8 bases, with 10 bases spanning the gap. The CDR3 consists of 13 residues. CDR3 sequence reads: CASSIDRYSPLHF. The DNA for the CDR3 is TGTGCCAGCAGTATAGATCGATATTCACCCCTCCACTTT.

The rearrangement links TRBV7-8 to TRBJ1-6; D perhaps matches TRBD1 (5 bases). Germline loops: CDR1 SGHVS, CDR2 FQNEAQ. The V end lost 8 bases, the J end lost 6 bases, and 11 bases lay between the germline ends. The CDR3 loop spans 13 amino acids. CDR3: CASRGTSNSPLHF. CDR3 DNA: TGTGCCAGCCGAGGGACGAGTAATTCACCCCTCCACTTT.

In this sample, this clonotype turned up a few times. This clone may be a read error of a much larger clone one base away. The rearrangement uses TRBV5-1 and TRBJ1-2; the D is unclear. In germline, CDR1 is SGHRS, CDR2 YFSETQ. The CDR3 has 12 amino acids. Here the CDR3 reads CASSLRGSGYPF. The CDR3 nucleotides are TGCGCCAGCAGCTTGAGAGGTTCTGGCTACCCCTTC.

As to this clonotype: A clone one base away is much larger, so this may be a read error. V usage is TRBV5-4 and J usage is TRBJ2-3; maybe TRBD1 (5 bases). Germline V gene data show CDR1 as SGHNT and CDR2 as YYREEE (reference sequence). This CDR3 is built from 16 residues. DNA for the CDR3: TGTGCCAGCAGCTTGCCTCGACTGGGTGGCACAGGTACGCAGTATTTT. Translation: CASSLPRLGGTGTQYF.

The sample holds many counts of this clonotype. The gene calls are TRBV29-1 and TRBJ1-1; D gene ambiguous. In germline, CDR1 is SQVTM, CDR2 ANQGSEA. The ends were cut back, 3 bases at V and 5 bases at J, with 10 bases in the middle. The CDR3 has 12 amino acids. The CDR3, as DNA: TGCAGCGTTGAGCACCAAGGGACTGAAGCTTTCTTT. Protein product: CSVEHQGTEAFF.

Of note for this clonotype: Being one base from a much bigger clone, this may be a read error. Because it lacks the conserved phenylalanine or tryptophan at the end, this CDR3 is likely a read error. In DNA, the CDR3 is TGTGCCAGCAACAGGGGAGGGAACATTCAGTACCTC. It is translated as CASNRGGNIQYL. The V and J genes are TRBV2 and TRBJ2-4; D is perhaps TRBD1 or TRBD2 (7 bases each). The CDR3 loop spans 12 amino acids. The V end lost 7 bases, the J end lost 7 bases, and 11 bases lay between the germline ends. The V gene's germline CDR1 is SNHLY and CDR2 FYNNEI.

This clonotype was seen many times. The rearrangement uses TRBV28 and TRBJ2-7, with 11 positions matching TRBD2. The CDR3 covers 16 residues. With V trimmed by 1 base and J by 4 bases, 6 bases remained unmatched. CDR1 is MDHEN and CDR2 is SYDVKM in the germline V gene. The CDR3 region has the DNA TGTGCCAGCAGTTTATTCCCTAGCGGGAGGCAATACGAGCAGTACTTC. Amino acid sequence: CASSLFPSGRQYEQYF.

In this sample, this clonotype turned up many times. The CDR3 loop is CASSYSKYNEQFF. The CDR3 coding sequence is TGTGCCAGCAGTTACTCAAAGTACAATGAGCAGTTCTTC. This chain uses TRBV6-5 with TRBJ2-1; D remains ambiguous. CDR3 length: 13 residues. Trimming cost V 0 bases and J 4 bases, with 4 bases left between them. CDR1 is MNHEY, CDR2 SVGAGI, per germline.

In this sample, this clonotype turned up a few times. Being one base from a much bigger clone, this may be a read error. Since no conserved phenylalanine or tryptophan closes the CDR3, a read error is the likely cause. The V gene is TRBV6-4, the J gene TRBJ1-2, with 7 positions matching TRBD1. CDR1 and CDR2 (germline): MRHNA, SNTAGT. V shed 11 bases and J 6 bases; nucleotides not matched to a gene: 12. This CDR3 has 13 amino acids. Written as DNA, the CDR3 is TGTGCCTACCCGGTGGAGGGGGCGAATGGCTACACCCTC. Protein product: CAYPVEGANGYTL.

In this sample, this clonotype turned up a few times. A much larger clone lies a single base off, so this may be a read error. The genes are TRBV11-2 and TRBJ2-7; maybe TRBD2 (6 bases). Trimming removed 0 bases from V and 10 bases from J, with 13 bases in between. Germline CDR1 reads SGHAT; CDR2 reads FQNNGV. The CDR3 length is 13 residues. This CDR3 reads CASSLDWRAPQYF. CDR3 nucleotides: TGTGCCAGCAGCTTAGATTGGAGGGCGCCACAGTACTTC.

This clonotype was detected ten times or more. The gene calls are TRBV7-9 and TRBJ1-4; D not certain. Germline V gene sequence: CDR1 SEHNR, CDR2 FQNEAQ (reference sequence). The CDR3 spans 15 residues. V gave up 0 bases and J gave up 5 bases, with 10 bases separating them. This chain's CDR3 is CASSLASVLNEKLFF. DNA of the CDR3: TGTGCCAGCAGCTTAGCGTCAGTCTTGAATGAAAAACTGTTTTTT.

This clonotype was recorded at least ten times. This sequence joins TRBV20-1 and TRBJ2-3; 11 positions match TRBD2. From germline, CDR1 is DFQATT and CDR2 SNEGSKA (reference sequence). J was trimmed by 1 base and V by 6 bases; bases with no gene match: 12. This CDR3 contains 17 residues. This CDR3 reads CSAKTGTSGFRTDTQYF. Here the CDR3 DNA reads TGCAGTGCGAAGACCGGGACTAGCGGCTTCCGCACAGATACGCAGTATTTT.

This clonotype was recorded many times. The rearrangement uses TRBV20-1 and TRBJ2-3; TRBD2 agrees at 14 bases. The CDR3 spans 15 residues. J gave up 7 bases and V 6 bases, and 9 bases lay outside the gene matches. Germline values: CDR1 DFQATT, CDR2 SNEGSKA (reference sequence). The CDR3 DNA reads as TGCAGTGCCCCCCAGGGACTAGCGGGGGTTAATACGCAGTATTTT. It codes for CSAPQGLAGVNTQYF.

This clonotype was counted at least ten times. The chain carries TRBV19 and TRBJ1-4; no clear D gene. The CDR3 has 12 residues. Germline lookup yields CDR1 LNHDA and CDR2 SQIVND (reference sequence). With 8 bases removed from V and 0 bases from J, the gap between germline ends came to 4 bases. The CDR3 is CASLATNEKLFF. For the CDR3, the DNA is TGTGCCAGTCTTGCAACTAATGAAAAACTGTTTTTT. Together with reference TRBV19 and TRBJ1-4, the CDR3 gives the full variable domain: DGGITQSPKYLFRKEGQNVTLSCEQNLNHDAMYWYRQDPGQGLRLIYYSQIVNDFQKGDIAEGYSVSREKKESFPLTVTSAQKNPTAFYLCASLATNEKLFFGSGTQLSVL.

About this clonotype itself: The junction shows a germline mismatch at one end, possibly a read error. V is TRBV4-1 and J is TRBJ1-6; TRBD1 is a possible D gene (6 bases). The CDR3 spans 15 residues. The germline gives CDR1 MGHRA, CDR2 YSYEKL. DNA for the CDR3: TGTGCCAGCAGCCAAGGTCGGGGGCATAATTCACCCCTCCACTTT. The encoded protein is CASSQGRGHNSPLHF.

V usage is TRBV20-1 and J usage is TRBJ2-3; 16 bases align to TRBD2. The CDR3 is made up of 17 amino acids. With V trimmed by 3 bases and J by 6 bases, 9 bases remained unmatched. Germline CDR1 and CDR2: DFQATT and SNEGSKA (reference sequence). As DNA, the CDR3 is TGCAGTGCTAGGGACAGGGCGGGACTAGCGGGAGGGGATACGCAGTATTTT. Its translation is CSARDRAGLAGGDTQYF.

This clonotype was recorded at least ten times. The chain is built from TRBV20-1 and TRBJ2-1, with 10 bases matching TRBD1. The CDR3 is 16 residues long. J gave up 6 bases and V 5 bases, and 13 bases lay outside the gene matches. Germline-derived CDR1 and CDR2 are DFQATT and SNEGSKA (reference sequence). In nucleotides, the CDR3 is TGCAGTGCTGACGCGGTAGGGACAGGGGTTGGCAATGAGCAGTTCTTC. Its protein product is CSADAVGTGVGNEQFF.